Here is one T cell receptor beta chain with its context. The V gene's germline CDR1 is MNHEY and CDR2 SVGAGI. The CDR3 has 13 amino acids. The germline V and J ends were trimmed by 7 bases and 3 bases, with 13 bases remaining between them. Only in-frame clones appear in the TCRdb table, and some are missing; sequencing was by immunoSEQ multiplex PCR. The repertoire holds a few hundred thousand clones, with 88% as singletons. This specimen comes from a study of blood T cell repertoires in COVID-19. Across the whole study: The cDNA or gDNA used as material had been derived from T cells, B-cell-depleted T cells, or PBMCs.

The chain links TRBV6-5 to TRBJ2-7, with a weak D call TRBD2 (5 bases). The sequenced material came from peripheral blood. The receptor was isolated from a man in his sixties or seventies with acute or convalescent COVID-19. CDR3 nucleotides: TGTGCCAGCACTCCGGGGAGCCGCTACGAGCAGTACTTC. This codes for CASTPGSRYEQYF.